What follows are 20 T cell receptor beta chains derived from one specimen sequenced in a study of blood T cells in healthy people across ages. Next came a second PCR, run for roughly 6 to 11 cycles, which used a sample-barcoded 5' primer along with a J-beta primer mix. TCRdb analysed the 5' RACE reads with MiXCR anew, one entry per CDR3 protein. The data hold approximately 1.5 million distinct CDR3 sequences, with roughly 32% observed a single time. The specimen was blood. These receptors originate from a woman aged 25-40 years in good health.

This clonotype came up a few times. This may be a read error: a much more frequent sequence differs by one nucleotide. V usage is TRBV29-1 and J usage is TRBJ2-7, with D possibly TRBD1 on 6 matching bases. The V end lost 4 bases, the J end lost 4 bases, and 11 bases lay between the germline ends. The CDR3 loop spans 12 amino acids. Germline V lookup: CDR1 SQVTM, CDR2 ANQGSEA. CDR3 coding DNA: TGCAGCGTTGGGCGAGGGGGTTACGAGCAGTACTTC. This codes for CSVGRGGYEQYF.

This clonotype was detected a few times. The chain recombines TRBV7-3 with TRBJ1-1; D is unresolved. Per germline, CDR1 SGHTA and CDR2 FQGTGA. V gave up 2 bases and J gave up 6 bases, with 10 bases separating them. This CDR3 has 13 residues. The CDR3, as DNA: TGTGCCAGCAGCTTATTCTATAACGCTGAAGCTTTCTTT. Its translation is CASSLFYNAEAFF.

The chain couples TRBV29-1 to TRBJ2-3; tentatively, D is TRBD2 (6 bases). This CDR3 is 16 amino acids long. Germline assignment: CDR1 SQVTM and CDR2 ANQGSEA. V lost 7 bases, J lost 4 bases, and 24 bases lay in between. DNA for the CDR3: TGCAGCGCTATTAGCTGGGACTCCCGATCCGCAGATACGCAGTATTTT. Translating it yields CSAISWDSRSADTQYF.

This chain joins TRBV6-1 and TRBJ2-1; unclear D gene. Germline V gives CDR1 MNHNS, CDR2 SASEGT. The CDR3 has 15 amino acids. Trimming shortened V by 3 bases and J by 7 bases, and 16 bases separated the two germline ends. The DNA of the CDR3 is TGTGCCAGCAGTGAGCTCGGGCTAAGGAGTAATGAGCAGTTCTTC. This sequence encodes CASSELGLRSNEQFF.

This clonotype showed up just a few times. The chain joins TRBV20-1 to TRBJ2-3; D is ambiguous. This CDR3 spans 14 amino acids. The V end lost 0 bases, the J end lost 5 bases, and 12 bases lay between the germline ends. Per germline, CDR1 DFQATT and CDR2 SNEGSKA (reference sequence). The CDR3 spells CSARDAQVRDTQYF. The CDR3, as DNA: TGCAGTGCTAGAGATGCTCAGGTTCGAGATACGCAGTATTTT.

Remarks on this clonotype: A much larger clone lies one base from this, so it may be a read error. The J gene is TRBJ2-4, the V gene TRBV4-1; D gene unclear. CDR1 MGHRA and CDR2 YSYEKL come from the germline V gene. The CDR3 sequence is 12 residues long. CDR3 sequence reads: CASSSPKDIQYF. The CDR3 DNA reads TGCGCCAGCAGCTCCCCCAAAGACATTCAGTACTTC.

This clonotype showed up just a few times. This chain uses TRBV15 with TRBJ1-4; D is possibly TRBD1 (5 bases). The CDR3 has 15 residues. The germline CDR1 and CDR2 sequences are LNHNV and YYDKDF (reference sequence). V dropped 5 bases and J dropped 0 bases, with 10 bases sitting between them. The CDR3 here is CATSGDAATNEKLFF. As DNA, the CDR3 is TGTGCCACCAGCGGGGACGCGGCAACTAATGAAAAACTGTTTTTT.

This clonotype showed up just once. The chain is built from TRBV4-2 and TRBJ1-2; D not certain. V lost 6 bases, J lost 4 bases, and 15 bases lay in between. The germline V gene encodes CDR1 LGHNA and CDR2 YNFKEQ. The CDR3 is 14 amino acids. Here the CDR3 DNA reads TGTGCCAGCAGGAATGGAGGGATGGCCTATGGCTACACCTTC. Its translation is CASRNGGMAYGYTF.

The chain employs TRBV6-2 or TRBV6-3 and TRBJ2-1; a possible D gene is TRBD1 (5 bases). CDR1 MNHEY and CDR2 SVGEGT come from the germline V gene. V was clipped by 0 bases and J by 8 bases, with 14 bases between them. The CDR3 consists of 15 residues. For the CDR3, the DNA is TGTGCCAGCAGTTACTCGGCAGGGTCAATCGATGAGCAGTTCTTC. The encoded protein is CASSYSAGSIDEQFF.

The chain employs TRBV10-3 and TRBJ2-7; a possible D gene is TRBD1 (5 bases). Per the germline V gene, CDR1 is ENHRY and CDR2 is SYGVKD. Trimming pared 6 bases from V and 2 bases from J, leaving 11 bases between. The CDR3 is made up of 13 amino acids. The chain's CDR3 is CAISSGSTYEQYF. The CDR3 nucleotides are TGTGCCATCAGCTCAGGGTCTACCTACGAGCAGTACTTC.

This clonotype occurred a few times. The CDR3 nucleotides are TGTGCCAGCAGCGGGACAGGGAGTTCCGAGCAGTACTTC. The encoded protein is CASSGTGSSEQYF. V is TRBV12-3 or TRBV12-4 and J is TRBJ2-7; the match to TRBD1 covers 9 bases. Trimming took 6 bases from V and 6 from J; bases not matched to a gene: 6. The CDR3 extends over 13 amino acids.

The chain joins TRBV7-8 to TRBJ2-5, with TRBD2 identical over 12 bases. This CDR3 is 17 amino acids long. Germline loops: CDR1 SGHVS, CDR2 FQNEAQ. J lost 4 bases, V lost 1 base, and 7 bases had no gene match. The CDR3 here is CASSLGLAGGQGETQYF. Here the CDR3 DNA reads TGTGCCAGCAGCTTAGGGCTAGCGGGGGGGCAAGGAGAGACCCAGTACTTC.

The chain is built from TRBV5-1 and TRBJ2-7; 8 nucleotides match TRBD1. After removal of 5 bases from V and 3 bases from J, the junction contained 10 bases not matched to a gene. This CDR3 comprises 15 residues. CDR1 is SGHRS and CDR2 is YFSETQ in the germline V gene. The CDR3 DNA follows: TGCGCCAGCAGAATTCTTACAGGGGGTTTCTACGAGCAGTACTTC. Its translation is CASRILTGGFYEQYF.

J is TRBJ2-2 and V is TRBV2; possible D gene TRBD2, 6 bases. CDR3 size: 16 residues. Trimming stripped 7 bases from V and 5 bases from J, with 20 bases between. Germline V gene lookup returns CDR1 SNHLY and CDR2 FYNNEI. The CDR3 nucleotides are TGTGCCAGCACCCCACGGCGTCTCGGGGGTACCGGGGAGCTGTTTTTT. Protein product: CASTPRRLGGTGELFF.

The table lists this clonotype with many counts. The chain is built from TRBV5-1 and TRBJ2-7; D call uncertain. The CDR3 has 12 residues. Trimming removed 0 bases at V and 4 bases at J, with 5 bases between. CDR1 and CDR2 from the germline V gene are SGHRS and YFSETQ. The CDR3 sequence: CASSLDGYEQYF. The CDR3 DNA is TGCGCCAGCAGCTTGGATGGGTACGAGCAGTACTTC. The full variable domain, with the rest looked up from reference TRBV5-1 and TRBJ2-7, is KAGVTQTPRYLIKTRGQQVTLSCSPISGHRSVSWYQQTPGQGLQFLFEYFSETQRNKGNFPGRFSGRQFSNSRSEMNVSTLELGDSALYLCASSLDGYEQYFGPGTRLTVT.

The V and J genes are TRBV6-1 and TRBJ1-5, with a weak D call TRBD1 (6 bases). Germline V lookup: CDR1 MNHNS, CDR2 SASEGT. This CDR3 has 16 amino acids. Trimming took 1 base from V and 1 from J, leaving 11 bases between them. CDR3 DNA sequence: TGTGCCAGCAGTGAAGGGGGACACTTGAGCAATCAGCCCCAGCATTTT. This encodes CASSEGGHLSNQPQHF.

This chain connects TRBV6-6 to TRBJ1-3; tentative D call: TRBD1 (6 bases). Trimming removed 4 bases at V and 1 base at J, with 14 bases between. CDR1 is MNHNY, CDR2 SVGAGI, per germline (reference sequence). The CDR3 has 16 residues. The CDR3 nucleotides are TGTGCCAGCAGTTCGCACCCACAGGGTTCTGGAAACACCATATATTTT. This codes for CASSSHPQGSGNTIYF.

V and J are TRBV20-1 and TRBJ1-4; D is unclear. The length of the CDR3 is 15 residues. The germline gives CDR1 DFQATT, CDR2 SNEGSKA (reference sequence). Trimming removed 3 bases from V and 7 bases from J, with 18 bases in between. The CDR3 DNA reads as TGCAGTGCTAGGATCGCGGGCCGGGATTCTGAAAAACTGTTTTTT. Encoded protein: CSARIAGRDSEKLFF.

The chain recombines TRBV7-2 with TRBJ2-1; 8 bases are shared with TRBD2. Trimming removed 5 bases from V and 6 bases from J; junction bases left unmatched: 9. The germline CDR1 and CDR2 sequences are SGHTA and FQGNSA. The CDR3 contains 15 residues. DNA of the CDR3: TGTGCCAGCAGCCTCGGGACTAGGAGGTTCAATGAGCAGTTCTTC. Protein product: CASSLGTRRFNEQFF.

The gene calls are TRBV5-4 and TRBJ1-1; D not certain. Germline V gene sequence: CDR1 SGHNT, CDR2 YYREEE (reference sequence). This CDR3 has 14 amino acids. V shed 2 bases and J shed 5 bases, with 13 bases lying between them. The CDR3 nucleotides are TGTGCCAGCAGCTTCCTACCGGGTGGGACTGAAGCTTTCTTT. Translating it yields CASSFLPGGTEAFF.